The 14 T cell receptor beta chains below all came from one sample that was sequenced in a study of cytomegalovirus exposure and HLA in healthy donors. Vbeta (60) and Jbeta (13) primers were used in the PCR. TCRdb's table, derived via immunoSEQ multiplex PCR, lists solely in-frame clones and lacks some. Recorded for this sample: about 67,000 clones. Material for sequencing was PBMCs. The receptors originated from a woman aged 25 to 39 in good health and CMV-seronegative.

The chain is built from TRBV5-6 and TRBJ1-2; unclear D gene. The CDR3 contains 11 residues. Germline V gene lookup returns CDR1 SGHDT and CDR2 YYEEEE. Trimming removed 4 bases at V and 6 bases at J, with 7 bases between. CDR3 nucleotides: TGTGCCAGCAGCATGGCTGATGGCTACACCTTC. Amino acid sequence: CASSMADGYTF.

The V gene is TRBV29-1, the J gene TRBJ2-7, with TRBD1 matching over 7 bases. Germline V CDR1 and CDR2: SQVTM, ANQGSEA. The CDR3 is made up of 12 amino acids. With V trimmed by 6 bases and J by 3 bases, 5 bases remained unmatched. CDR3 sequence reads: CSVGTVYYEQYF. The CDR3 region has the DNA TGCAGCGTAGGGACAGTGTACTACGAGCAGTACTTC.

The genes are TRBV5-1 and TRBJ1-6; 8 bases match TRBD1. This CDR3 spans 17 amino acids. Per germline, CDR1 SGHRS and CDR2 YFSETQ. V lost 3 bases and J lost 9; bases outside the gene matches: 14. CDR3 bases: TGCGCCAGCAGCTCCTCGGGAATCGGACAGGGATCTTCACCCCTCCACTTT. Amino acid sequence: CASSSSGIGQGSSPLHF.

V usage is TRBV18 and J usage is TRBJ2-5; TRBD2 agrees at 9 bases. Trimming took 0 bases from V and 5 from J; bases not matched to a gene: 4. CDR3 size: 15 residues. Per germline, CDR1 KGHSH and CDR2 LQKENI. CDR3 residues: CASSPPMLAGETQYF. In DNA, the CDR3 is TGTGCCAGCTCACCACCTATGCTAGCGGGGGAGACCCAGTACTTC.

This chain connects TRBV18 to TRBJ2-1, with D possibly TRBD2 on 5 matching bases. Germline V gives CDR1 KGHSH, CDR2 LQKENI. The CDR3 runs to 13 residues. V lost 6 bases to trimming and J lost 5 bases, with 11 bases between them. The CDR3 DNA reads as TGTGCCAGCTCTCGCGGACTCGACAATGAGCAGTTCTTC. Protein: CASSRGLDNEQFF.

This sequence joins TRBV30 and TRBJ2-7; D call uncertain. CDR1 is GTSNPN, CDR2 SVGIG, per germline (reference sequence). The CDR3 is made up of 14 amino acids. V shed 4 bases and J shed 0 bases, with 13 bases lying between them. The CDR3 DNA follows: TGTGCCTGGACGAGGTCATCTGGCTCCTACGAGCAGTACTTC. This codes for CAWTRSSGSYEQYF.

V and J are TRBV6-4 and TRBJ2-1; 9 nucleotides line up with TRBD2. The germline CDR1 and CDR2 sequences are MRHNA and SNTAGT. J was trimmed by 8 bases and V by 2 bases; bases with no gene match: 7. CDR3 length: 15 amino acids. The CDR3 DNA sequence: TGTGCCAGCAGTGACGAGGCGGGAGGGCTGGATGAGCAGTTCTTC. This translates into CASSDEAGGLDEQFF.

The chain combines TRBV19 with TRBJ1-5, with D maybe TRBD1 (6 bases). V shed 4 bases and J shed 2 bases, with 15 bases lying between them. The CDR3 consists of 16 residues. The V gene's germline CDR1 is LNHDA and CDR2 SQIVND (reference sequence). In DNA, the CDR3 is TGTGCCAGTAGTACCAAGGGGGTCGGTGGCAATCAGCCCCAGCATTTT. Protein: CASSTKGVGGNQPQHF.

This chain uses TRBV7-2 with TRBJ2-7, with D perhaps matching TRBD1 (6 bases). The V end was cut by 5 bases, the J end by 0 bases, with 14 bases between. Germline V gives CDR1 SGHTA, CDR2 FQGNSA. The CDR3 consists of 15 residues. CDR3 in amino acids: CASSPSVQGSYEQYF. Here the CDR3 DNA reads TGTGCCAGCAGCCCAAGCGTACAGGGCTCCTACGAGCAGTACTTC.

The gene calls are TRBV7-2 and TRBJ2-6; maybe TRBD2 (7 bases). Looked up from germline, CDR1 is SGHTA and CDR2 is FQGNSA. V gave up 1 base and J gave up 1 base, with 14 bases separating them. The CDR3 covers 18 residues. Written as DNA, the CDR3 is TGTGCCAGCAGCTTAGGGGGGGGCCGTAGGTCTGGGGCCAACGTCCTGACTTTC. It translates to CASSLGGGRRSGANVLTF. Based on the CDR3 plus reference TRBV7-2 and TRBJ2-6, the full variable domain is GAGVSQSPSNKVTEKGKDVELRCDPISGHTALYWYRQSLGQGLEFLIYFQGNSAPDKSGLPSDRFSAERTGGSVSTLTIQRTQQEDSAVYLCASSLGGGRRSGANVLTFGAGSRLTVL.

The rearrangement links TRBV6-1 to TRBJ1-4, with D perhaps matching TRBD1 (6 bases). This CDR3 comprises 16 residues. V dropped 2 bases and J dropped 4 bases, with 14 bases sitting between them. From germline, CDR1 is MNHNS and CDR2 SASEGT. The CDR3 coding sequence is TGTGCCAGCAGTGAACTAGGGGGATGGGGTAATGAAAAACTGTTTTTT. This sequence encodes CASSELGGWGNEKLFF.

The chain links TRBV11-3 to TRBJ2-7, with D maybe TRBD2 (5 bases). The CDR3 covers 14 residues. The V end lost 2 bases, the J end lost 6 bases, and 14 bases lay between the germline ends. CDR1 and CDR2 (germline): SGHNT, YENEEA. This CDR3 is CASSLSKRVVEQYF. CDR3 nucleotides: TGTGCCAGCAGCTTAAGTAAGAGGGTGGTCGAGCAGTACTTC.

The chain has TRBV9 and TRBJ2-6; 7 bases line up with TRBD1. The V gene end was trimmed by 6 bases and the J gene end by 3 bases; junction bases not matched to a gene: 6. The CDR3 spans 15 residues. Germline V gene sequence: CDR1 SGDLS, CDR2 YYNGEE. DNA of the CDR3: TGTGCCAGCAACCGAGGGGGCGGTGGGGCCAACGTCCTGACTTTC. It yields the protein CASNRGGGGANVLTF.

The chain carries TRBV1 and TRBJ2-1; TRBD2 was called by the table and not checked on the DNA. TRBV1 is classified as a pseudogene. The CDR3 length is 19 residues. The chain's CDR3 is CTSSQDTPLAGNTDNEQFF. The CDR3 bases are TGCACCAGCAGCCAAGATACCCCCCTCGCGGGAAACACCGACAATGAGCAGTTCTTC.